Listed below are T cell receptor beta chains from one sample, sequenced in a study of T cells in Graves' hyperthyroidism and ophthalmopathy. In TCRdb, the multiplex PCR reads were re-called with MiXCR into one record per CDR3 protein. The sample carries 400,000 to 550,000 distinct CDR3 sequences, approximately 15% recorded once. Sequencing was done on a sample of blood. Receptors were obtained from a woman under 30 with Graves' hyperthyroidism. Both conserved end residues are part of each CDR3. D genes are given only for firm matches. Expanded clones get a size class; other rows say once, few or many, or leave the size out.

v_gene: TRBV7-3
d_gene: NA
abundance: NA
j_gene: TRBJ2-2
CDR3nt: TGTGCCAGCAGCTTTGAGACCGGGGAGCTGTTTTTT
CDR3aa: CASSFETGELFF

v_gene: TRBV30
d_gene: TRBD1
abundance: many
j_gene: TRBJ1-1
CDR3nt: TGTGCCTGGAGTAGACAGGGGGCGCTTACTGAAGCTTTCTTT
CDR3aa: CAWSRQGALTEAFF

v_gene: TRBV11-2
d_gene: NA
abundance: few
j_gene: TRBJ2-4
CDR3nt: TGTGCCAGCACCCAGAGTGTAGAGGCCCCTAACATTCAGTACTTC
CDR3aa: CASTQSVEAPNIQYF

v_gene: TRBV29-1
d_gene: NA
abundance: NA
j_gene: TRBJ1-2
CDR3nt: TGCAGCGTTGTGGGCGCTGGAGTGGAGGGCTACACCTTC
CDR3aa: CSVVGAGVEGYTF

v_gene: TRBV12-3/TRBV12-4
d_gene: TRBD2
abundance: many
j_gene: TRBJ2-1
CDR3nt: TGTGCCAGCAGTCCCGGACTAGCGGGTCCTCTTGAAGAGGAGCAGTTCTTC
CDR3aa: CASSPGLAGPLEEEQFF

v_gene: TRBV12-5
d_gene: TRBD1
abundance: many
j_gene: TRBJ2-3
CDR3nt: TGTGCTAGTGGTTTAGGACAGGGGCTTAAAGATACGCAGTATTTT
CDR3aa: CASGLGQGLKDTQYF

v_gene: TRBV2
d_gene: TRBD1
abundance: NA
j_gene: TRBJ2-1
CDR3nt: TGTGCCAGCAGTGGAAGTAAGTCCCCACAGGGGGCGCGGAACAATGAGCAGTTCTTC
CDR3aa: CASSGSKSPQGARNNEQFF

v_gene: TRBV19
d_gene: TRBD2
abundance: NA
j_gene: TRBJ2-1
CDR3nt: TGTGCCCCACCGTCAGGGCTAGCGGAGGATGAGCAGTTCTTC
CDR3aa: CAPPSGLAEDEQFF

v_gene: TRBV6-1
d_gene: NA
abundance: NA
j_gene: TRBJ1-4
CDR3nt: TGTGCCAGCAGTCCGACAAGAACTAATGAAAAACTGTTTTTT
CDR3aa: CASSPTRTNEKLFF

v_gene: TRBV20-1
d_gene: TRBD1
abundance: few
j_gene: TRBJ1-5
CDR3nt: TGCAGTGCTAGAGACCCCCGGGACAGGGCTCAGCCCCAGCATTTT
CDR3aa: CSARDPRDRAQPQHF

v_gene: TRBV30
d_gene: TRBD1
abundance: NA
j_gene: TRBJ1-6
CDR3nt: TGTGCCTGGAATCAGGGGGATTCACCCCTCCACTTT
CDR3aa: CAWNQGDSPLHF

v_gene: TRBV7-3
d_gene: TRBD1
abundance: many
j_gene: TRBJ2-2
CDR3nt: TGTGCCAGCAGCGATAAAACCACAGGGGCCCCCACCGGGGAGCTGTTTTTT
CDR3aa: CASSDKTTGAPTGELFF

v_gene: TRBV30
d_gene: TRBD2
abundance: many
j_gene: TRBJ2-3
CDR3nt: TGTGCCTGGAGCCCGGGACTAGCGGGAGTGGCAGATACGCAGTATTTT
CDR3aa: CAWSPGLAGVADTQYF

v_gene: TRBV6-1
d_gene: NA
abundance: NA
j_gene: TRBJ2-1
CDR3nt: TGTGCCAGCATGCAGGACACCTCCTACAATGAGCAGTTCTTC
CDR3aa: CASMQDTSYNEQFF

v_gene: TRBV14
d_gene: NA
abundance: many
j_gene: TRBJ1-1
CDR3nt: TGTGCCAGCAGCCCGACAGCCTTGAACACTGAAGCTTTCTTT
CDR3aa: CASSPTALNTEAFF

v_gene: TRBV12-3/TRBV12-4
d_gene: NA
abundance: NA
j_gene: TRBJ1-2
CDR3nt: TGTGCCAGCAGCCCCATCCGATGGGTTACAGGGAACTATGGCTACACCTTC
CDR3aa: CASSPIRWVTGNYGYTF

v_gene: TRBV12-3/TRBV12-4
d_gene: TRBD2
abundance: many
j_gene: TRBJ2-5
CDR3nt: TGTGCCAGCAGGGGCGGGAGGCCCGGGGAGACCCAGTACTTC
CDR3aa: CASRGGRPGETQYF

v_gene: TRBV2
d_gene: NA
abundance: many
j_gene: TRBJ2-3
CDR3nt: TGTGCCAGCAGTGAAGTCGGCGGAGATACGCAGTATTTT
CDR3aa: CASSEVGGDTQYF

v_gene: TRBV12-3/TRBV12-4
d_gene: TRBD2
abundance: many
j_gene: TRBJ2-7
CDR3nt: TGTGCCAGCAGTTCTAGCGGGAGGGCGTACGAGCAGTACTTC
CDR3aa: CASSSSGRAYEQYF

v_gene: TRBV6-1
d_gene: NA
abundance: few
j_gene: TRBJ1-1
CDR3nt: TGTGCCAGCAAGGGCCACTTTACGGCTTTCTTT
CDR3aa: CASKGHFTAFF

v_gene: TRBV29-1
d_gene: NA
abundance: many
j_gene: TRBJ1-5
CDR3nt: TGCAGCGTTGGTCAGGATAGCAATCAGCCCCAGCATTTT
CDR3aa: CSVGQDSNQPQHF

v_gene: TRBV12-3/TRBV12-4
d_gene: NA
abundance: many
j_gene: TRBJ1-1
CDR3nt: TGTGCCAGCAGGACTCACCTTCCCTCTGAACCTGAAGCTTTCTTT
CDR3aa: CASRTHLPSEPEAFF

v_gene: TRBV9
d_gene: TRBD1
abundance: few
j_gene: TRBJ1-2
CDR3nt: TGTGCCAGCAGCGTGGGACAAGGGACAGCGAACTATGGCTACACCTTC
CDR3aa: CASSVGQGTANYGYTF

v_gene: TRBV18
d_gene: NA
abundance: few
j_gene: TRBJ1-5
CDR3nt: TGTGCCAGCTCAAGCGTCCTCGCCCTAAGCAGGGATTTAGGTCAGCCCCAGCATTTT
CDR3aa: CASSSVLALSRDLGQPQHF

v_gene: TRBV12-3/TRBV12-4
d_gene: NA
abundance: many
j_gene: TRBJ1-2
CDR3nt: TGTGCCAGCAGCCCCCAGGGAGTCTATGGCTACACCTTC
CDR3aa: CASSPQGVYGYTF

v_gene: TRBV30
d_gene: TRBD1
abundance: few
j_gene: TRBJ2-3
CDR3nt: TGTGCCTGGGGCCGGGACAGGGTTACAGATACGCAGTATTTT
CDR3aa: CAWGRDRVTDTQYF

v_gene: TRBV5-1
d_gene: NA
abundance: NA
j_gene: TRBJ2-7
CDR3nt: TGCGCCAGCAGCATTTCCTTACAGGGAAACGAGCAGTACTTC
CDR3aa: CASSISLQGNEQYF

v_gene: TRBV19
d_gene: TRBD2
abundance: many
j_gene: TRBJ2-5
CDR3nt: TGTGCCAGTAGTAGACCGCGGGAGGGCCAAGAGACCCAGTACTTC
CDR3aa: CASSRPREGQETQYF

v_gene: TRBV7-9
d_gene: NA
abundance: few
j_gene: TRBJ1-6
CDR3nt: TGTGCCAGCAGCCCAACCCTAAATAATTCACCCCTCCACTTT
CDR3aa: CASSPTLNNSPLHF

v_gene: TRBV29-1
d_gene: NA
abundance: NA
j_gene: TRBJ1-2
CDR3nt: TGCAGCGTTCCTAGCGGAGGGATTCAGGGCTATGGCTACACCTTC
CDR3aa: CSVPSGGIQGYGYTF

v_gene: TRBV9
d_gene: NA
abundance: many
j_gene: TRBJ2-2
CDR3nt: TGTGCCAGCAGCGTATCAGGCCGGGGTGCCAACACCGGGGAGCTGTTTTTT
CDR3aa: CASSVSGRGANTGELFF

v_gene: TRBV5-1
d_gene: TRBD2
abundance: many
j_gene: TRBJ2-5
CDR3nt: TGCGCCAGCAGACAGAATAGCGGGCGGGAGACCCAGTACTTC
CDR3aa: CASRQNSGRETQYF

v_gene: TRBV10-3
d_gene: TRBD2
abundance: many
j_gene: TRBJ2-2
CDR3nt: TGTGCCTCCGCGGGACTAGCGGGAGGAAACACCGGGGAGCTGTTTTTT
CDR3aa: CASAGLAGGNTGELFF

v_gene: TRBV20-1
d_gene: NA
abundance: few
j_gene: TRBJ1-1
CDR3nt: TGCAGTGCTAGAGTTCAGGGAGGGACTGAAGCTTTCTTT
CDR3aa: CSARVQGGTEAFF

v_gene: TRBV19
d_gene: NA
abundance: many
j_gene: TRBJ1-6
CDR3nt: TGTGCCAGTAGTATACAGACAGAACATTCACCCCTCCACTTT
CDR3aa: CASSIQTEHSPLHF